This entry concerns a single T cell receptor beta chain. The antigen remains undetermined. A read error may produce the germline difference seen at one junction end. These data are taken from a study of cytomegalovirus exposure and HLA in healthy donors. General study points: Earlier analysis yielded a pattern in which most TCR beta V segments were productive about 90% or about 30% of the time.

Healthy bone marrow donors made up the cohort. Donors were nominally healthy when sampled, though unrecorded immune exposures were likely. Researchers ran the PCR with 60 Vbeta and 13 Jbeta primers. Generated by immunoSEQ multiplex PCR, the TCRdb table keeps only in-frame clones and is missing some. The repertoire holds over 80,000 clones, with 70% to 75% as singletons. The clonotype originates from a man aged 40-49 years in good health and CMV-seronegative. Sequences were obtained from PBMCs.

DNA of the CDR3: TGTTCCAGCAGCCCAGACAGCTACGAGCAGTACTTC. As protein: CSSSPDSYEQYF. V is TRBV7-9 and J is TRBJ2-7, with D possibly matching TRBD1 (5 bases). Per the germline V gene, CDR1 is SEHNR and CDR2 is FQNEAQ (reference sequence). The CDR3 is 12 amino acids.